The entry below describes one TCR beta chain. What it recognizes is unknown. The CDR3 has 13 amino acids. Trimming removed 3 bases at V and 7 bases at J, with 14 bases between. CDR1 is SGHNT, CDR2 YYREEE, per germline (reference sequence). The data originate from a study of cytomegalovirus exposure and HLA in healthy donors. Background on the study: Around 80 million unique TCR sequences came from HLA-typed donors in an early release.

The PCR used 60 Vbeta and 13 Jbeta primers. This table comes from immunoSEQ multiplex PCR, and its TCRdb copy is limited to in-frame clones, with some not included. The sample holds around 150,000 clones, roughly 85% seen once. Study conclusions and caveats: Relative to equally common others, HLA-associated TCR beta chains showed greater clonal expansion in a later analysis. A few of the chains that were CMV-associated were confirmed in vitro to be specific for CMV antigens.

The sequencing sample was made of PBMCs. The V gene is TRBV5-4, the J gene TRBJ2-7, with D possibly matching TRBD1 (6 bases). This TCR derives from a man between 35 and 55 years old in good health and CMV-seropositive. The CDR3 protein is CASSSWGQREQYF. The CDR3, as DNA: TGTGCCAGCAGCTCTTGGGGGCAAAGGGAGCAGTACTTC.